This TCR beta chain was identified during a study of shared clonotypes between healthy human individuals. Findings and limits, study-wide: Researchers found naive subsets generally carried larger estimated richness than memory subsets.

A CD45RA-negative memory subset and a CD45RA+ naive subset were separated from the CD4+ cells. A note on this clone: Its matching antigen is unknown.

It was at deep level that the assay was run. Using about 190 ng DNA, 30,000 or so T cell genomes, the sorted-subset replicate PCRs were run. This table comes from immunoSEQ multiplex PCR, and its TCRdb copy is limited to in-frame clones, with some not included. The table lists under 2.5 million clones, about nine tenths of them singletons. In germline, CDR1 is MNHEY, CDR2 SVGAGI. The CDR3 loop spans 15 amino acids. The ends lost 2 bases at V and 1 base at J; junction bases unmatched: 2. The TCR was taken from a young man in good health. Some clones in this sample may be carry-over from other donors' samples. This chain connects TRBV6-5 to TRBJ2-7; 10 bases are a match to TRBD2. Specimen: naive CD4+ T cells from PBMCs. Sample subset: CD45RA+ positively selected. The CDR3 protein is CASSYTSGASYEQYF. The CDR3 region has the DNA TGTGCCAGCAGTTACACTAGCGGGGCTTCCTACGAGCAGTACTTC.